These 13 T cell receptor beta chains came from one sample sequenced in a study of cytomegalovirus exposure and HLA in healthy donors. 13 Jbeta primers and 60 Vbeta primers were used for the PCR. The data were produced by immunoSEQ multiplex PCR, yet TCRdb's version contains in-frame clones alone and is incomplete. The profile shows around 190,000 clones, around 80% of them singletons. What was sequenced was PBMCs. The receptors here all came from a girl aged 2 to 9 in good health and CMV-seropositive.

This rearrangement joins TRBV7-3 to TRBJ2-1; D is perhaps TRBD2 (5 bases). Trimming left V 1 base short and J 10 bases short, with 11 bases between. In germline, CDR1 is SGHTA, CDR2 FQGTGA. CDR3 length: 13 residues. CDR3 in amino acids: CASSLSPGREQFF. The CDR3 DNA follows: TGTGCCAGCAGCTTAAGTCCGGGAAGAGAGCAGTTCTTC.

The chain has TRBV10-3 and TRBJ2-1; 10 bases map to TRBD2. Germline V CDR1 and CDR2: ENHRY, SYGVKD. This CDR3 has 14 residues. The junction had 3 bases not matched to a gene; V was cut back by 6 bases and J by 4 bases. Here the CDR3 DNA reads TGTGCCATCAGCCGACTAGCGGGTTACAATGAGCAGTTCTTC. Its protein is CAISRLAGYNEQFF.

As regards this clone: The junction departs from the called germline gene at one end, perhaps through a read error. The V call is TRBV19, the J call TRBJ2-7; TRBD2 might be the D (6 bases). This CDR3 is built from 13 residues. Germline assignment: CDR1 LNHDA and CDR2 SQIVND (reference sequence). The CDR3 nucleotides read TGTGCCAGTAGTTGGACTAAGCGCCACGAACAGTACTTC. Its protein product is CASSWTKRHEQYF.

The chain uses TRBV5-4 and TRBJ2-3, with D unresolved. V lost 0 bases and J lost 2, with 7 bases in between. Germline CDR1 is SGHNT and CDR2 is YYREEE (reference sequence). The CDR3 is 14 amino acids. The CDR3 DNA reads as TGTGCCAGCAGCTTGGAGTCTAACACAGATACGCAGTATTTT. Translation: CASSLESNTDTQYF.

This sequence joins TRBV4-1 and TRBJ1-2; unclear D gene. The germline V and J ends were trimmed by 4 bases and 5 bases, with 14 bases remaining between them. Germline lookup yields CDR1 MGHRA and CDR2 YSYEKL. This CDR3 region has 14 residues. The CDR3 DNA reads as TGCGCCAGCAGCCCTTTGGGGAGGAGGTATGGCTACACCTTC. This encodes CASSPLGRRYGYTF.

The chain recombines TRBV4-1 with TRBJ2-6, with 7 bases aligning to TRBD2. With 0 bases clipped from V and 2 bases from J, the junction kept 1 base outside the gene matches. This CDR3 contains 16 residues. Looked up from germline, CDR1 is MGHRA and CDR2 is YSYEKL. The CDR3 region is CASSQEGGAGANVLTF. CDR3 nucleotides: TGCGCCAGCAGCCAAGAGGGGGGGGCTGGGGCCAACGTCCTGACTTTC.

This chain uses TRBV25-1 with TRBJ2-5; 7 bases are a match to TRBD2. Per germline, CDR1 MGHDK and CDR2 SYGVNS. The V gene end was trimmed by 4 bases and the J gene end by 1 base; junction bases not matched to a gene: 6. This CDR3 contains 15 residues. CDR3 sequence reads: CASSVLSSGQETQYF. Here the CDR3 DNA reads TGTGCCAGCAGTGTCTTATCTAGCGGCCAAGAGACCCAGTACTTC.

This chain links TRBV19 with TRBJ1-6; D may be TRBD1 (5 bases). The CDR3 spans 17 residues. CDR1 is LNHDA and CDR2 is SQIVND in the germline V gene (reference sequence). Trimming took off 3 bases at V and 7 bases at J, with 19 bases between the two ends. The CDR3 DNA reads as TGTGCCAGTAGTATCCCCCAAGGCGGGGGGAACAATTCACCCCTCCACTTT. This sequence encodes CASSIPQGGGNNSPLHF.

This clone turned up a few times. This rearrangement joins TRBV5-1 to TRBJ1-6; D call uncertain. CDR3 length: 13 amino acids. Germline V gene lookup returns CDR1 SGHRS and CDR2 YFSETQ. V lost 0 bases, J lost 8 bases, and 6 bases lay in between. This CDR3 is CASSLDADSPLHF. The CDR3 DNA is TGCGCCAGCAGCTTGGATGCGGATTCACCCCTCCACTTT.

As concerns this clone: Other DNA variants within this sample encode the same CDR3. J is TRBJ2-1 and V is TRBV30, with 9 bases that match TRBD2. CDR3 length: 14 amino acids. CDR1 is GTSNPN, CDR2 SVGIG, per germline (reference sequence). Unmatched junction bases numbered 2, after V lost 0 bases and J lost 5 bases. CDR3 coding DNA: TGTGCCTGGAGTGTAAGACTAGCGGACAATGAGCAGTTCTTC. Translated, it gives CAWSVRLADNEQFF.

The rearrangement uses TRBV10-1 and TRBJ2-3; tentatively, D is TRBD1 (5 bases). Germline V gene data show CDR1 as WNHNN and CDR2 as SYGVQD (reference sequence). Between the trimmed V and J ends, which lost 2 bases and 1 base, there was a span of 10 bases. The CDR3 is 15 amino acids. The CDR3 sequence is CASSEPGMGTDTQYF. Here the CDR3 DNA reads TGCGCCAGCAGTGAGCCAGGGATGGGCACAGATACGCAGTATTTT.

V and J are TRBV21-1 and TRBJ2-7; TRBD2 reflects the table's D call only, with no check against the DNA. TRBV21-1 is given as a pseudogene. The CDR3 is 12 residues long. The CDR3 DNA reads as TGTGCCAGCAGCTCCCCGAGGTACGAGCAGTACTTC. This encodes CASSSPRYEQYF.

V and J are TRBV30 and TRBJ1-4; D gene ambiguous. Germline values: CDR1 GTSNPN, CDR2 SVGIG (reference sequence). This CDR3 region has 17 residues. V shed 2 bases and J shed 5 bases, with 21 bases lying between them. CDR3 in DNA: TGTGCCTGGAGTCCCCCAGACGGACGGAGGTTAAATGAAAAACTGTTTTTT. Translating gives CAWSPPDGRRLNEKLFF.